This T cell receptor (beta chain) was documented in a study of identifying expanded T cells in peripheral blood. Study results and caveats: Clone count variance between roughly 2-week samples rose with total template count.

The data were produced by immunoSEQ multiplex PCR, yet TCRdb's version contains in-frame clones alone and is incomplete. The table includes 100,000 or so clones, around nine tenths detected once. V was clipped by 9 bases and J by 1 base, with 9 bases between them. Per the germline V gene, CDR1 is MNHEY and CDR2 is SVGAGI. The CDR3 has 12 amino acids. Healthy donors had no documented immune events, such as infections, while sampled. Turning to this clone: The antigen is unknown.

The rearrangement links TRBV6-5 to TRBJ1-1; D is unclear. The sample comprised blood. The sequence came from a person aged 18 to 70 in good health. The CDR3 DNA follows: TGTGCCAGTTCCGAGAGGAACACTGAAGCTTTCTTT. Its protein product is CASSERNTEAFF.